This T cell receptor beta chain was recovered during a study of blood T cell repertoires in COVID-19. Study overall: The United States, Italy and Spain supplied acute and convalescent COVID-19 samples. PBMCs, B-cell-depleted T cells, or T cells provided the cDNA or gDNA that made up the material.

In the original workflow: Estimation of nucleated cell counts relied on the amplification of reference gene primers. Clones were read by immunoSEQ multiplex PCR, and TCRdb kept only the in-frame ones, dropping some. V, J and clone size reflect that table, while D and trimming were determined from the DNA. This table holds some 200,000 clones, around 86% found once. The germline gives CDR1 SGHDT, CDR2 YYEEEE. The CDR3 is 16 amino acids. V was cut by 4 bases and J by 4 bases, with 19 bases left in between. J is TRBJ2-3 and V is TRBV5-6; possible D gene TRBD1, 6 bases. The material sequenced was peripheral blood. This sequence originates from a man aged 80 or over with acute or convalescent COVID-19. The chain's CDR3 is CASSLIYTGFADTQYF. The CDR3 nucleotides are TGTGCCAGCAGCCTCATCTACACAGGGTTCGCAGATACGCAGTATTTT.